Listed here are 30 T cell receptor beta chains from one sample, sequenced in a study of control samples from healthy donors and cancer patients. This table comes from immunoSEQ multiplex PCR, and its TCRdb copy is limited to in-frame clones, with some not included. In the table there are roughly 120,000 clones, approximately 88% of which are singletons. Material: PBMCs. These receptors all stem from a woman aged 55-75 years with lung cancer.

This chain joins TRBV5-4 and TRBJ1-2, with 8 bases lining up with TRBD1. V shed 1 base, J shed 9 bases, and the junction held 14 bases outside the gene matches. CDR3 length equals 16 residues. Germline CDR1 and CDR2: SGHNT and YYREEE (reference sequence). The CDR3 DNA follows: TGTGCCAGCAGCTTGTTCACAGGGGGGGGTGGACTTAGCTACACCTTC. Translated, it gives CASSLFTGGGGLSYTF.

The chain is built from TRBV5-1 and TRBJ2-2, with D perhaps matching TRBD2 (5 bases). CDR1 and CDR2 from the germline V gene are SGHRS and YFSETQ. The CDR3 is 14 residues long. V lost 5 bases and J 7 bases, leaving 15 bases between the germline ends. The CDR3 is CASRTEAGVGELFF. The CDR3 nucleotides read TGCGCCAGCAGAACCGAGGCCGGGGTCGGGGAGCTGTTTTTT.

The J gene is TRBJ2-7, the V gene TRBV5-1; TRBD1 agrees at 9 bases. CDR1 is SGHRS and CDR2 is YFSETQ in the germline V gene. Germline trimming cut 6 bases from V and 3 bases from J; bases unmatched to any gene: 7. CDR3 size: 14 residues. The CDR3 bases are TGCGCCAGCAACGAGGGACAGGGAGTCTACGAGCAGTACTTC. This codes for CASNEGQGVYEQYF.

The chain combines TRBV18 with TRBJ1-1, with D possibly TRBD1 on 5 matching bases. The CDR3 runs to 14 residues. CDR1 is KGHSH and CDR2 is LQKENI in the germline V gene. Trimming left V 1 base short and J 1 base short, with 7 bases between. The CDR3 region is CASSPQGPNTEAFF. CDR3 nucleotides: TGTGCCAGCTCACCACAGGGGCCGAACACTGAAGCTTTCTTT. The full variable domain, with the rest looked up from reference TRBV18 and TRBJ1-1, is NAGVMQNPRHLVRRRGQEARLRCSPMKGHSHVYWYRQLPEEGLKFMVYLQKENIIDESGMPKERFSAEFPKEGPSILRIQQVVRGDSAAYFCASSPQGPNTEAFFGQGTRLTVV.

As DNA, the CDR3 is TGTGCCAGCTCACCTCCTAGCGGGCCGAACAATGAGCAGTTCTTC. Amino acids: CASSPPSGPNNEQFF. The chain combines TRBV18 with TRBJ2-1; 8 positions agree with TRBD2. This CDR3 region has 15 residues. V shed 3 bases and J 5 bases; nucleotides not matched to a gene: 6. Germline V gene sequence: CDR1 KGHSH, CDR2 LQKENI.

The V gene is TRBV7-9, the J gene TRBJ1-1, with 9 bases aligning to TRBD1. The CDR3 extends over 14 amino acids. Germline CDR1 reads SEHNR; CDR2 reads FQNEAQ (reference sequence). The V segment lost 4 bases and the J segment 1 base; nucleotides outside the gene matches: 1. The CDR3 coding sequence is TGTGCCAGCAGCTGGACAGGGGCGAACACTGAAGCTTTCTTT. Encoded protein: CASSWTGANTEAFF. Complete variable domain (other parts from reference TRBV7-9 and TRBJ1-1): DTGVSQNPRHKITKRGQNVTFRCDPISEHNRLYWYRQTLGQGPEFLTYFQNEAQLEKSRLLSDRFSAERPKGSFSTLEIQRTEQGDSAMYLCASSWTGANTEAFFGQGTRLTVV.

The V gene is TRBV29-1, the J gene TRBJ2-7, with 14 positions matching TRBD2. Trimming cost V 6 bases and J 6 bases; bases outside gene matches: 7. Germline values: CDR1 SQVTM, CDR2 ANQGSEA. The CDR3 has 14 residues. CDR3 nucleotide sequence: TGCAGCGTGAAACCGGGACTAGCGGGAGCCGAGCAGTACTTC. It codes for CSVKPGLAGAEQYF.

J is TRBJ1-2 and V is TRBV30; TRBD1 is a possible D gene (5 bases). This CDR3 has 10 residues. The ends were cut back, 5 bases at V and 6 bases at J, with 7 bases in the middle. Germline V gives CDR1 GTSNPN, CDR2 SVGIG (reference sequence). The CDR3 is CAWGHNGYTF. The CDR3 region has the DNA TGTGCCTGGGGACATAATGGCTACACCTTC.

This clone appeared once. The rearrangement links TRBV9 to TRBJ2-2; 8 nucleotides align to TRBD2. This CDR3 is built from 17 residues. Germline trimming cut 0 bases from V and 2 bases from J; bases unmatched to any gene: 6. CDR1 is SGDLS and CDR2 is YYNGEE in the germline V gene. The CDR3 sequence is CASSVAPSGSNTGELFF. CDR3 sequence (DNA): TGTGCCAGCAGCGTAGCTCCGAGCGGGAGTAACACCGGGGAGCTGTTTTTT.

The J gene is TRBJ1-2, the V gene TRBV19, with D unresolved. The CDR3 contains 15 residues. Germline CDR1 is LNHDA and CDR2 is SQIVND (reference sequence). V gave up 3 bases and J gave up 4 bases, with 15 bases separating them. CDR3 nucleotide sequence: TGTGCCAGTAGTATCCCCCGAGTCGGCTCCTATGGCTACACCTTC. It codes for CASSIPRVGSYGYTF.

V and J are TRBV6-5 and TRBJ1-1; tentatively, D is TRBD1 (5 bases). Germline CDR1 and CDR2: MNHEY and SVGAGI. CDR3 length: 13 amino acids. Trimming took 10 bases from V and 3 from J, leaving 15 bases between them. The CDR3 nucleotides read TGTGCCACCTCATCCGGCAGGGACACTGAAGCTTTCTTT. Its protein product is CATSSGRDTEAFF.

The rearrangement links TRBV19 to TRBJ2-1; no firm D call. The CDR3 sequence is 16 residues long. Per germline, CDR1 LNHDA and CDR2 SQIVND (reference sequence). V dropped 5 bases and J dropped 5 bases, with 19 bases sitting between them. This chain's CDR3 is CASSPSSLRPNNEQFF. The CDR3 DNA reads TGTGCCAGTAGTCCCTCAAGTCTGCGGCCAAACAATGAGCAGTTCTTC.

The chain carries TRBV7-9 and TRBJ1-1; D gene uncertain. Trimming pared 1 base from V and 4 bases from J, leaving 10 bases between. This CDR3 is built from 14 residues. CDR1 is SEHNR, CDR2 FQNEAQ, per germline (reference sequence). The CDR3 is CASSLGGWGTEAFF. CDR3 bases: TGTGCCAGCAGCTTAGGGGGTTGGGGCACTGAAGCTTTCTTT.

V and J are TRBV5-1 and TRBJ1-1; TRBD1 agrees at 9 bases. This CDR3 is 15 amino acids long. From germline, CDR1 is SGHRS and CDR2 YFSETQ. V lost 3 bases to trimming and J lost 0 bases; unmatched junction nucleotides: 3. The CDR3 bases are TGCGCCAGCAGCTCGGACAGGGGTATGAACACTGAAGCTTTCTTT. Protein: CASSSDRGMNTEAFF.

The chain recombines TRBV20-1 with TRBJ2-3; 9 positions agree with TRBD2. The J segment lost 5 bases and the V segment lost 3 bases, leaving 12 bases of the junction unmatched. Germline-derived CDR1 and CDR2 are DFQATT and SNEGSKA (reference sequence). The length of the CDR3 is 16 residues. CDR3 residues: CSASGASGTQLDTQYF. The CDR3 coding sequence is TGCAGTGCTAGTGGGGCTAGCGGGACGCAACTAGATACGCAGTATTTT.

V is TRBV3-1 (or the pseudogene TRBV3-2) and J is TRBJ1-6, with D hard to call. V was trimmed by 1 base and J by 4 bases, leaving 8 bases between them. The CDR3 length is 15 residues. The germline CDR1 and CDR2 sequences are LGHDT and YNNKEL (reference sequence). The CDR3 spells CASSQGEGYNSPLHF. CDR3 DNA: TGTGCCAGCAGCCAAGGGGAGGGTTATAATTCACCCCTCCACTTT.

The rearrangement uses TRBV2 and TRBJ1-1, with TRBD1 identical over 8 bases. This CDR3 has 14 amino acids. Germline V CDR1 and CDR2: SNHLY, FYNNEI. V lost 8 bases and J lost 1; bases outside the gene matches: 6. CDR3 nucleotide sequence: TGTGCCAGCGCTCCTGGACAGGGGAACACTGAAGCTTTCTTT. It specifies CASAPGQGNTEAFF.

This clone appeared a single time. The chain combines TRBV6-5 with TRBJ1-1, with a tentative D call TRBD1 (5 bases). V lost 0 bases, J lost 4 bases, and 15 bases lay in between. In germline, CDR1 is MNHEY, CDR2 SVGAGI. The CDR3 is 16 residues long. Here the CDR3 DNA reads TGTGCCAGCAGTTACTCGGCGGGGGGAAAAAGCACTGAAGCTTTCTTT. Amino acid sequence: CASSYSAGGKSTEAFF.

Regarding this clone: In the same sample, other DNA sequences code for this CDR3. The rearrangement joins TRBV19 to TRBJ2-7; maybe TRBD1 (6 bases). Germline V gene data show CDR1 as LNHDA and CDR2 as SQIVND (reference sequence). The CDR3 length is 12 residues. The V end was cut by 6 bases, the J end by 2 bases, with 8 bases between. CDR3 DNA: TGTGCCAGTAGGGACAGAACCTACGAGCAGTACTTC. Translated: CASRDRTYEQYF.

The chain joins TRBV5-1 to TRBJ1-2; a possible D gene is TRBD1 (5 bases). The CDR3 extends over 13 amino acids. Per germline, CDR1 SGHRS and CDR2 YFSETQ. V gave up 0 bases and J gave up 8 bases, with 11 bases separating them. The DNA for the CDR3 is TGCGCCAGCAGCTTGGCCCTAGGGGAGGGCTACACCTTC. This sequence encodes CASSLALGEGYTF.

CDR3 amino acids: CASSPPGQETQYF. DNA for the CDR3: TGTGCCAGCAGTCCCCCGGGCCAAGAGACCCAGTACTTC. The rearrangement links TRBV6-5 to TRBJ2-5, with D unclear. The CDR3 loop spans 13 amino acids. In germline, CDR1 is MNHEY, CDR2 SVGAGI. Trimming left V 5 bases short and J 1 base short, with 8 bases between.

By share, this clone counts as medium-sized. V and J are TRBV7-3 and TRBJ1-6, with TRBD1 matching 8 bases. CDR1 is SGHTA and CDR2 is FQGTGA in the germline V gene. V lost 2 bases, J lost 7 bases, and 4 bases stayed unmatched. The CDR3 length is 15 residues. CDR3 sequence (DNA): TGTGCCAGCAGCTTACAGGGGGCGGGGAATTCACCCCTCCACTTT. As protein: CASSLQGAGNSPLHF. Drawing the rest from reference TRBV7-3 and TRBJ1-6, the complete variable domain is GAGVSQTPSNKVTEKGKYVELRCDPISGHTALYWYRQSLGQGPEFLIYFQGTGAADDSGLPNDRFFAVRPEGSVSTLKIQRTERGDSAVYLCASSLQGAGNSPLHFGNGTRLTVT.

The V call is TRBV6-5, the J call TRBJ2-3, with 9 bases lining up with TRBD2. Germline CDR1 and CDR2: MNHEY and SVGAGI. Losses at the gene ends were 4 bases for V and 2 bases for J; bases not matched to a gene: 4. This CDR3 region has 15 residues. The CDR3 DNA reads TGTGCCAGCAGTTTTAGCGGGGGAAACACAGATACGCAGTATTTT. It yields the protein CASSFSGGNTDTQYF.

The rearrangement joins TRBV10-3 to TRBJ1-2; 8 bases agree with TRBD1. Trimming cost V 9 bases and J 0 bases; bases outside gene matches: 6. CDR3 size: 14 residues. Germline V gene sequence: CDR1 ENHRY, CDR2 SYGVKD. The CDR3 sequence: CAIADRAANYGYTF. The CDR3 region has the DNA TGTGCCATTGCGGACAGGGCTGCTAACTATGGCTACACCTTC.

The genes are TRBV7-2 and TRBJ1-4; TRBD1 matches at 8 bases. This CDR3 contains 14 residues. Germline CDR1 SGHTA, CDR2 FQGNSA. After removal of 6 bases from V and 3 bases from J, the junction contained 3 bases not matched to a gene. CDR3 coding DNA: TGTGCCAGCAGTCCGGACAGGGCTAATGAAAAACTGTTTTTT. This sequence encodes CASSPDRANEKLFF.

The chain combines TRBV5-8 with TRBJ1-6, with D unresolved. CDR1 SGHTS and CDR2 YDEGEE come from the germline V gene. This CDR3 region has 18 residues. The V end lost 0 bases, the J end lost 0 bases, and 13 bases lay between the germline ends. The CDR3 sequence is CASSLESGSISYNSPLHF. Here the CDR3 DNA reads TGTGCCAGCAGCTTGGAGTCAGGATCTATCTCCTATAATTCACCCCTCCACTTT.

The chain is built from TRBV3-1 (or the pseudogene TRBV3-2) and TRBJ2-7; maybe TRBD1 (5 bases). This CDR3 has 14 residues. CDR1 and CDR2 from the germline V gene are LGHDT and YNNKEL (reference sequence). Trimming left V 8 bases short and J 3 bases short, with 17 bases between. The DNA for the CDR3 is TGTGCCAGCGGGGCGGCCTCCAGTAACTACGAGCAGTACTTC. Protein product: CASGAASSNYEQYF.

The CDR3 spells CASSSFHRDQPQHF. The CDR3 region has the DNA TGTGCCAGCAGTTCCTTTCATCGGGATCAGCCCCAGCATTTT. The chain employs TRBV6-5 and TRBJ1-5; D gene ambiguous. This CDR3 spans 14 amino acids. From germline, CDR1 is MNHEY and CDR2 SVGAGI. The germline V and J ends were trimmed by 4 bases and 5 bases, with 12 bases remaining between them.

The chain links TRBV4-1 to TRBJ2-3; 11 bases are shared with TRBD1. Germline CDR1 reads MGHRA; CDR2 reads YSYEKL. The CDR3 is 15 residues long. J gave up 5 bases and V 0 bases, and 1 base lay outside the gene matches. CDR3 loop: CASSQDGTGGDTQYF. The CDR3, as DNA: TGCGCCAGCAGCCAAGATGGGACAGGGGGAGATACGCAGTATTTT.

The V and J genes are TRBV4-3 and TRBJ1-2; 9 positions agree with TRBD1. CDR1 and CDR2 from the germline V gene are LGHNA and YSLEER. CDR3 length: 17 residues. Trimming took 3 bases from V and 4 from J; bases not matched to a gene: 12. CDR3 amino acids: CASSHTGTGYFSYGYTF. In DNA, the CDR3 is TGCGCCAGCAGCCATACCGGGACAGGGTACTTCAGCTATGGCTACACCTTC.